The present entry profiles one TCR beta chain with its context. This clonotype occurred many times. Its cognate antigen has yet to be identified. Base qualities are not at hand, and no much larger clone is one base apart. The treatment or condition tag for this specimen amounts to: allogeneic hematopoietic cell transplantation with graft depleted of TCRalphabeta T cells and CD19 B cells. Transplant recipients were children who received TCRalphabeta/CD19-depleted allogeneic hematopoietic cell grafts. To prepare the library, PCR was applied. The data were produced on an Illumina HiSeq 2500. Molecular barcoding was employed in the preparation of TCR libraries, with unique molecular identifiers being used to normalize TCRbeta repertoire quantification. Using fastp at Q25 and MiXCR, TCRdb reprocessed the public reads and kept productive beta chains. For every CDR3 protein sequence, its rows merge into one entry that carries the most common genes and DNA. The sample contains a few hundred thousand distinct CDR3 sequences, 15% to 20% of them found a single time. The ten top clones hold over 25% of the sample.

This entry is derived from a study of T-cell reconstitution after alpha-beta-depleted transplantation in children (dated by TCRdb to 2016 to 2018). For the wider study: The study quantitatively tracked T-cell immune reconstitution after TCRalphabeta/CD19-depleted allogeneic hematopoietic cell transplantation in children using TCR repertoire profiling.

V ends up 1 base short and J 7 bases short, with an unmatched junction base count of 5. The CDR3 numbers 15 residues from cysteine through phenylalanine. The CDR3 DNA has 45 bases and is translated from base 1. The full study reports these points: About two months after transplant, the apparently early recovery of alphabetaT-cell counts reportedly depended on just several hundred clones that had expanded rapidly and came from non-depleted graft cells. In some patients, high TCRbeta diversity at day 60 was attributed to recipient T cells and intrathymic progenitors that had survived conditioning. Over subsequent months, a decline in hyperexpanded clone frequencies was noted, and after one year, T-cell counts and TCRbeta diversity were mostly ascribed to newly produced T cells.

The source of this sequence is a boy younger than two who had a stem cell transplant for Wiskott-Aldrich syndrome, so the T cells may come from the graft donor. This sample comprised PBMCs, mostly from graft donor cells, obtained 360 days after TCRalphabeta/CD19-depleted stem cell transplant. Rearrangement joined TRBV12-3 or TRBV12-4 to TRBJ2-7, with 12 junctional bases fitting TRBD2. The nucleotide sequence reads TGTGCCAGCAGTTTAGGACTAGCGGGAGTCGGTGAGCAGTACTTC. It translates as CASSLGLAGVGEQYF.